This T cell receptor (beta chain) comes out of a study of OX40 agonist ivuxolimab in advanced cancers. Study background: Patients undergoing dose escalation presented with hepatocellular carcinoma, melanoma, renal cell or head and neck cancer.

Only in-frame clones appear in the TCRdb table, and some are missing; sequencing was by immunoSEQ multiplex PCR. The table shows under 100,000 clones, with roughly 89% occurring only once. CDR1 and CDR2 from the germline V gene are SGHTA and FQGTGA. This CDR3 region has 15 residues. Trimming took 5 bases from V and 2 from J, leaving 14 bases between them. V gene TRBV7-3 combines with J gene TRBJ2-3; D is perhaps TRBD2 (6 bases). This TCR was sampled from an adult with an advanced solid tumor such as melanoma, head and neck, liver or kidney cancer. Sequencing used CD4+ or CD8+ T cells sorted from blood, obtained in a trial of the OX40 agonist ivuxolimab. The CDR3, as DNA: TGTGCCAGCAGCCGGGGGACCTTTCCCACAGATACGCAGTATTTT. Its translation: CASSRGTFPTDTQYF.